Below, one T cell receptor (beta chain) is given with its context. The antigen is unknown. It was by quantitative 5'-RACE with molecular barcodes that TCR beta libraries were made. TCRdb used MiXCR to reprocess the 5' RACE reads, holding one entry per CDR3 protein. The sample lists some 87,000 distinct CDR3 sequences, around 30% seen once, with roughly 59% in the top ten. This CDR3 has 12 amino acids. V lost 2 bases and J 9 bases, leaving 9 bases between the germline ends. In germline, CDR1 is SGHRS, CDR2 YFSETQ. The entry originates in a study of CD8 T cells in ankylosing spondylitis. Study-wide findings and caveats: Characteristic, it appeared, of ankylosing spondylitis blood was a TCR beta motif of roughly 8 highly homologous variants. Significantly higher representation of disease-linked clones was reported for matched ankylosing spondylitis synovial fluid. Reports of some motif variants in reactive arthritis synovial fluid and blood predate this one.

Specimen: blood, either unsorted or a sorted T cell fraction (not recorded which). The chain couples TRBV5-1 to TRBJ2-1; D call uncertain. The TCR sequence derives from a male donor with ankylosing spondylitis or in good health (not recorded which). The CDR3 reads CASSFNFGEQFF. The DNA for the CDR3 is TGCGCCAGCAGCTTCAACTTCGGTGAGCAGTTCTTC.